This T cell receptor (beta chain) is drawn from a study of human CD8 memory T cell subsets. UMI-labeled 5' RACE was used, and it produced the TCR beta libraries. TCRdb reanalyzed the 5' RACE reads, giving one entry per CDR3 protein sequence and no DNA. This sample's table has about 17,000 distinct CDR3 sequences. The CDR3 has 15 amino acids. Germline CDR1 and CDR2: MNHEY and SVGAGI. Material for sequencing was CD8+ T cells from PBMCs. The sequence was collected from a human donor in good health. The chain uses TRBV6-5 and TRBJ2-7; TCRdb returns TRBD1, unconfirmable since there is no DNA. CDR3 loop: CASSYGQGANYEQYF.